The sequence of this T cell receptor (beta chain) was determined in a study of blood T cell repertoires in COVID-19. On the study more broadly: The study drew acute and convalescent COVID-19 samples from the United States, Italy and Spain.

As processed by the authors: Amplification with reference gene primers provided the estimates of nucleated cell counts. Assay used: immunoSEQ multiplex PCR; TCRdb lists only in-frame clones, some missing. The V and J calls and clone size are taken from that table; D and trimming were inferred from the DNA. The data show about 270,000 clones, around 81% seen once. V shed 2 bases and J 2 bases; nucleotides not matched to a gene: 7. Germline V gives CDR1 WSHSY, CDR2 SAAADI. The CDR3 covers 16 residues. The TCR comes from a woman aged 45-60 years with active or convalescent COVID-19. Sequenced input: peripheral blood. The chain recombines TRBV10-2 with TRBJ2-3; TRBD2 matches at 7 bases. CDR3 amino acids: CASSEGGGPLTDTQYF. In DNA, the CDR3 is TGCGCCAGCAGTGAGGGGGGAGGGCCGCTCACAGATACGCAGTATTTT.